The subject of this entry is one T cell receptor (beta chain). Its specific antigen is unknown. Base qualities are not at hand, and no much larger clone is one base apart. The data originate from a study of T-cell reconstitution after alpha-beta-depleted transplantation in children listed by TCRdb under 2016. For the study in its entirety: The study quantitatively tracked T-cell immune reconstitution after TCRalphabeta/CD19-depleted allogeneic hematopoietic cell transplantation in children using TCR repertoire profiling.

The receptor library was made with PCR. Sequencer: Illumina HiSeq 2500. TCR library preparation used molecular barcoding, with unique molecular identifiers applied to normalize quantification of the TCRbeta repertoire. TCRdb took the public reads, trimmed them with fastp at Q25, ran MiXCR for clone calling and kept in-frame beta chains. Each CDR3 protein appears once, grouped with its most common genes and DNA. Present in this sample are about 360,000 distinct CDR3 sequences, about an eighth of which were seen just once. 4% to 5.5% of the sample comes from the top ten. Specimen: PBMCs, collected from the stem cell graft. This receptor was identified in a human donor who donated a stem cell graft to a child with Fanconi anemia.

CDR3 protein: CASSLAGTGGDTIYF. DNA sequence: TGCGCCAGCAGCTTGGCAGGGACTGGCGGCGACACCATATATTTT. The chain joins TRBV5-1 to TRBJ1-3; the D gene is perhaps TRBD1, on 5 matching bases. The germline V gene supplies CDR1 SGHRS and CDR2 YFSETQ. The CDR3, cysteine through phenylalanine, is 15 amino acids long. Here the CDR3 DNA is all that survives: 45 bases in frame from base 1. V gives up 0 bases and J gives up 8 bases, and the segment between their germline ends measures 15 bases.